The clone carrying this T cell receptor beta chain was counted ten times or more. The data are from a study of cytomegalovirus exposure and HLA in healthy donors. The PCR made use of 60 Vbeta and 13 Jbeta primers. This table comes from immunoSEQ multiplex PCR, and its TCRdb copy is limited to in-frame clones, with some not included. The sample has approximately 180,000 clones, approximately 86% seen once. This CDR3 is 13 amino acids long. The V and J ends lost 5 bases and 10 bases respectively, with 16 bases between them. The V gene's germline CDR1 is MNHNS and CDR2 SASEGT. The chain recombines TRBV6-1 with TRBJ2-3; a weak D match, TRBD2 (6 bases). The sample comprised PBMCs. The source is a woman between 18 and 29 years old in good health and CMV-seronegative. The CDR3 protein is CASSLEGGQSQYF. The CDR3 DNA is TGTGCCAGCAGTCTAGAGGGAGGACAATCGCAGTATTTT.